The entry below gives a single TCR beta chain sequence along with its context. The PCR had 60 Vbeta and 13 Jbeta primers. Original handling: Later work found 65 million to 90 million unique TCR beta chains, with some 11 million shared. Method: immunoSEQ multiplex PCR; TCRdb's copy keeps in-frame clones and lacks some. That table supplies the V and J calls and clone size; D and trimming were determined from the DNA. The sample includes around 180,000 clones, roughly 71% seen only once; the top ten take less than 1.6%. Germline V lookup: CDR1 LGHNT, CDR2 FRNRAP. The CDR3 is 16 residues long. Trimming took 0 bases from V and 6 from J; bases not matched to a gene: 10. This record belongs to a study of cytomegalovirus exposure and HLA in healthy donors.

The gene calls are TRBV12-5 and TRBJ1-2, with 7 bases aligning to TRBD1. Specimen: PBMCs. The sequence came from a girl between 5 and 17 years old in good health and CMV-seronegative. In nucleotides, the CDR3 is TGTGCTAGTGGTTTGGTACCGGCCGGGACAGATAATGGCTACACCTTC. Residues: CASGLVPAGTDNGYTF.